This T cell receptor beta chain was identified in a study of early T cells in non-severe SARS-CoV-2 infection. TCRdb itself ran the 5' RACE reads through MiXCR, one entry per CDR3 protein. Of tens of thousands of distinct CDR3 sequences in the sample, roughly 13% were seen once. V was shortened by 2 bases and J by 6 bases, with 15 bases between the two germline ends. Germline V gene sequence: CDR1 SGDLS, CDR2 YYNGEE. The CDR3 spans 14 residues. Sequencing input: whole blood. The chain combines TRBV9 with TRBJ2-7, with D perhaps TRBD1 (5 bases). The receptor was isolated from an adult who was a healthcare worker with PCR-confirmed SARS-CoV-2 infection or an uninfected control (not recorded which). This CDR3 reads CASSVTQGRSEQYF. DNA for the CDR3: TGTGCCAGCAGCGTCACCCAGGGTAGGTCCGAGCAGTACTTC.